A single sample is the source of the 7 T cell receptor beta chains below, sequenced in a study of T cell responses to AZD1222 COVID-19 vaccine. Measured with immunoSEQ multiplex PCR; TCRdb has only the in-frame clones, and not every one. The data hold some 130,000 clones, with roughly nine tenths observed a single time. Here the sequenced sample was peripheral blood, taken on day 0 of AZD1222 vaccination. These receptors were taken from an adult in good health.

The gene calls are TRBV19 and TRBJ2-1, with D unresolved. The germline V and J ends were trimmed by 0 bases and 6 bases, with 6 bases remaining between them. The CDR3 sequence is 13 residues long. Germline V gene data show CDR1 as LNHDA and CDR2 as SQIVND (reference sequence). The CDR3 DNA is TGTGCCAGTAGTATAGATCGCTTCAATGAGCAGTTCTTC. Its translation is CASSIDRFNEQFF.

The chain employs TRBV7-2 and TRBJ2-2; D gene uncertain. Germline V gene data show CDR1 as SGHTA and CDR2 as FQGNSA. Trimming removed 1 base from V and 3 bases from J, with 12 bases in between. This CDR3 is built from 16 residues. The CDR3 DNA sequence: TGTGCCAGCAGCTTAGTTCCCGGGTACGACACCGGGGAGCTGTTTTTT. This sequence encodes CASSLVPGYDTGELFF.

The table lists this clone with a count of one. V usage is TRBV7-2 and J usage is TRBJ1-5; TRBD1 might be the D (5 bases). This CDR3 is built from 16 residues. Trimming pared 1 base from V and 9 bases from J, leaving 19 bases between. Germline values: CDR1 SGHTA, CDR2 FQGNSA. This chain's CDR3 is CASSLGGYPGQRPQHF. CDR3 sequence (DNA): TGTGCCAGCAGCTTAGGGGGGTACCCCGGTCAACGGCCCCAGCATTTT.

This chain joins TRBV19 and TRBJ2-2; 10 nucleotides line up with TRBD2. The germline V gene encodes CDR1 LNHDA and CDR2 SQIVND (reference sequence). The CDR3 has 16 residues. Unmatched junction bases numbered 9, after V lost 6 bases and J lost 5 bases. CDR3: CASSMSGRAMTGELFF. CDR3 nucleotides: TGTGCCAGTAGCATGAGCGGGAGGGCCATGACCGGGGAGCTGTTTTTT.

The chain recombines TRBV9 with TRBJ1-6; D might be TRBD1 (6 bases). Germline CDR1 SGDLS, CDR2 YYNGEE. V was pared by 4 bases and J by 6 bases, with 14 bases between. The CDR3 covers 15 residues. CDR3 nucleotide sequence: TGTGCCAGCAGCCCTGGACAGAAACGTAATTCACCCCTCCACTTT. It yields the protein CASSPGQKRNSPLHF.

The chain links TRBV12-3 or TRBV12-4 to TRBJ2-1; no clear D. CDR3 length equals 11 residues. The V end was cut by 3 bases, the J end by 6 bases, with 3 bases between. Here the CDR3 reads CASSFVNEQFF. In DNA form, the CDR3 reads TGTGCCAGCAGTTTCGTCAATGAGCAGTTCTTC.

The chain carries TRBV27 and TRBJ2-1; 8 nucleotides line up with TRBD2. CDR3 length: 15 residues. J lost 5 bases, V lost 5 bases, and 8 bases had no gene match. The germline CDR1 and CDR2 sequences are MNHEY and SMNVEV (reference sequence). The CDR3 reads CASSPGVAGHNEQFF. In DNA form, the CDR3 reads TGTGCCAGCAGTCCAGGGGTAGCGGGACACAATGAGCAGTTCTTC.